This TCR beta chain comes out of a study of long-term antiretroviral therapy in people with HIV. General study findings and limits: Repertoires looked antigen-experienced, with only a slight naive shift after ART.

immunoSEQ v3.0 was run at survey level. TCRdb's table, derived via immunoSEQ multiplex PCR, lists solely in-frame clones and lacks some. Of some 40,000 clones in the sample, 85% to 90% were seen once. To note about this clone: The target antigen is unknown.

From germline, CDR1 is MGHDK and CDR2 SYGVNS. The CDR3 runs 13 residues. V was clipped by 9 bases and J by 2 bases; unmatched bases: 6. The receptor's source is a woman aged 45-59 years with HIV. This chain connects TRBV25-1 to TRBJ2-5; 7 bases line up with TRBD1. The source material was unsorted PBMCs, sampled 3.1 years after starting antiretroviral therapy. The CDR3 loop is CASSRGQQETQYF. As DNA, the CDR3 is TGTGCCAGTAGCCGGGGACAGCAAGAGACCCAGTACTTC.